The 22 T cell receptor beta chains reported below all come from one sample, sequenced in a study of T cell changes during pregnancy in multiple sclerosis (dated by TCRdb to about 2019). The library relied on the immunoSEQ multiplex PCR assay. Here the immuneACCESS table is served through TCRdb, limited to in-frame sequences with V and J called. Missing clones are a known gap in these copies; in checked studies unresolved V genes cover under half, and the rest lacks a known reason. In this sample the table shows 40,000 to 60,000 clones, about 90% of which occur a single time. Around 0.53% of the sample rests with the top ten. Source: CD4+ T cells from peripheral blood mononuclear cells, taken after pregnancy. These receptors were collected from a female donor with multiple sclerosis, enrolled in a pregnancy study.

The rearrangement joins TRBV19 to TRBJ2-1; TRBD2 matches 12 bases. Per the germline V gene, CDR1 is LNHDA and CDR2 is SQIVND (reference sequence). J was trimmed by 5 bases and V by 5 bases; bases with no gene match: 7. The CDR3 contains 16 residues. The CDR3 region has the DNA TGTGCCAGTAGTCCTCGGACTAGCGGGACCCACAATGAGCAGTTCTTC. Residues: CASSPRTSGTHNEQFF.

The J gene is TRBJ2-7, the V gene TRBV29-1, with 9 nucleotides matching TRBD2. The ends lost 4 bases at V and 5 bases at J; junction bases unmatched: 9. Germline CDR1 SQVTM, CDR2 ANQGSEA. The CDR3 contains 14 residues. In DNA, the CDR3 is TGCAGCGTTGGATACGCGGGAGGGTCTAACGAGCAGTACTTC. It encodes CSVGYAGGSNEQYF.

The gene calls are TRBV28 and TRBJ1-2; D gene uncertain. V was shortened by 5 bases and J by 2 bases, with 9 bases between the two germline ends. Looked up from germline, CDR1 is MDHEN and CDR2 is SYDVKM. This CDR3 has 13 amino acids. CDR3 sequence: CASSGGGNYGYTF. In DNA, the CDR3 is TGTGCCAGCAGTGGAGGAGGGAACTATGGCTACACCTTC.

The V call is TRBV7-6, the J call TRBJ2-3, with 9 bases fitting TRBD2. Germline CDR1 SGHVS, CDR2 FNYEAQ. The CDR3 length is 16 residues. V shed 2 bases and J 4 bases; nucleotides not matched to a gene: 7. The CDR3 protein is CASSLSGRWKADTQYF. DNA of the CDR3: TGTGCCAGCAGCTTAAGCGGGAGGTGGAAGGCAGATACGCAGTATTTT.

This clone was found a few times. The chain has TRBV19 and TRBJ1-3; 7 bases are shared with TRBD1. This CDR3 spans 14 amino acids. The germline CDR1 and CDR2 sequences are LNHDA and SQIVND (reference sequence). V dropped 6 bases and J dropped 0; count of bases not matched to a gene: 2. CDR3 in amino acids: CASSGTDSGNTIYF. Written as DNA, the CDR3 is TGTGCCAGTAGCGGGACAGACTCTGGAAACACCATATATTTT.

The gene calls are TRBV10-2 and TRBJ1-1, with 8 bases that match TRBD1. J was trimmed by 4 bases and V by 4 bases; bases with no gene match: 2. Germline CDR1 WSHSY, CDR2 SAAADI. There are 13 residues in the CDR3. The CDR3 here is CASSVTGGTEAFF. The CDR3 coding sequence is TGCGCCAGCAGTGTTACAGGGGGCACTGAAGCTTTCTTT.

The count of this clone is one. This chain links TRBV27 with TRBJ2-1; 8 bases line up with TRBD2. V dropped 4 bases and J dropped 9; count of bases not matched to a gene: 17. Per germline, CDR1 MNHEY and CDR2 SMNVEV (reference sequence). CDR3 length: 17 residues. DNA for the CDR3: TGTGCCAGCAGTTCGTCAGCGGGAGTCTTAGGGTTTGCTGAGCAGTTCTTC. It encodes CASSSSAGVLGFAEQFF.

V gene TRBV7-2 combines with J gene TRBJ2-7, with TRBD1 as a possible D gene (5 bases). This CDR3 is built from 16 residues. V lost 5 bases and J lost 2, with 19 bases in between. Germline lookup yields CDR1 SGHTA and CDR2 FQGNSA. The CDR3 sequence: CASSPQAGPIPYEQYF. CDR3 sequence (DNA): TGTGCCAGCAGCCCGCAAGCAGGGCCGATTCCCTACGAGCAGTACTTC.

The chain employs TRBV2 and TRBJ2-1; TRBD2 matches 7 bases. The CDR3 contains 15 residues. Germline V CDR1 and CDR2: SNHLY, FYNNEI. V lost 4 bases to trimming and J lost 2 bases; unmatched junction nucleotides: 5. DNA for the CDR3: TGTGCCAGCAGTGTAGGCGGGAGCGCCTACAATGAGCAGTTCTTC. Translation: CASSVGGSAYNEQFF.

The chain has TRBV11-2 and TRBJ2-3, with a weak D call TRBD2 (6 bases). CDR3 length: 18 amino acids. Trimming left V 5 bases short and J 2 bases short, with 23 bases between. The germline CDR1 and CDR2 sequences are SGHAT and FQNNGV. The CDR3 region is CASSPGWGVSGITDTQYF. DNA for the CDR3: TGTGCCAGCAGCCCGGGTTGGGGGGTGAGCGGAATCACAGATACGCAGTATTTT. Together with reference TRBV11-2 and TRBJ2-3, the CDR3 gives the full variable domain: EAGVAQSPRYKIIEKRQSVAFWCNPISGHATLYWYQQILGQGPKLLIQFQNNGVVDDSQLPKDRFSAERLKGVDSTLKIQPAKLEDSAVYLCASSPGWGVSGITDTQYFGPGTRLTVL.

Turning to this clone: This specimen includes other DNA sequences encoding the same CDR3. The CDR3 DNA follows: TGTGCCAGCAGTTACAGGCAGGGTAATTCACCCCTCCACTTT. It yields the protein CASSYRQGNSPLHF. V is TRBV6-5 and J is TRBJ1-6, with D perhaps matching TRBD1 (5 bases). The length of the CDR3 is 14 residues. CDR1 and CDR2 from the germline V gene are MNHEY and SVGAGI. V was pared by 2 bases and J by 6 bases, with 8 bases between.

This clone was detected once. V is TRBV18 and J is TRBJ2-1; 9 bases line up with TRBD2. The CDR3 consists of 16 residues. Germline V CDR1 and CDR2: KGHSH, LQKENI. V lost 5 bases, J lost 3 bases, and 8 bases stayed unmatched. In nucleotides, the CDR3 is TGTGCCAGCTCAGGCATAGCGGGAGTCGTCTACAATGAGCAGTTCTTC. It specifies CASSGIAGVVYNEQFF.

The V call is TRBV4-3, the J call TRBJ1-1; D gene unclear. Germline V CDR1 and CDR2: LGHNA, YSLEER. The CDR3 covers 13 residues. Between the trimmed V and J ends, which lost 3 bases and 6 bases, there was a span of 11 bases. The CDR3 coding sequence is TGCGCCAGCAGCCACGGATACGGGGCTGAAGCTTTCTTT. This codes for CASSHGYGAEAFF.

The V and J genes are TRBV4-3 and TRBJ2-5; tentative D call: TRBD2 (5 bases). Germline V gene data show CDR1 as LGHNA and CDR2 as YSLEER. The V gene lost 0 bases and the J gene lost 7 bases, with 27 bases spanning the gap. The length of the CDR3 is 19 residues. The CDR3 DNA sequence: TGCGCCAGCAGCCAAGATCGCCCCCGAAGCGGTAGGTTCGTCGTGACCCAGTACTTC. Amino acid sequence: CASSQDRPRSGRFVVTQYF.

V and J are TRBV19 and TRBJ2-3; D is perhaps TRBD2 (7 bases). Looked up from germline, CDR1 is LNHDA and CDR2 is SQIVND (reference sequence). V dropped 3 bases and J dropped 0 bases, with 16 bases sitting between them. The CDR3 loop spans 17 amino acids. The CDR3 is CASSMGGGGISTDTQYF. CDR3 in DNA: TGTGCCAGTAGTATGGGGGGGGGCGGGATTAGCACAGATACGCAGTATTTT.

This clone was counted a single time. J is TRBJ2-2 and V is TRBV7-3, with 10 bases aligning to TRBD2. Unmatched junction bases numbered 6, after V lost 5 bases and J lost 3 bases. There are 16 residues in the CDR3. The germline gives CDR1 SGHTA, CDR2 FQGTGA. CDR3 in amino acids: CASSPRTSGYTGELFF. The CDR3 nucleotides read TGTGCCAGCAGCCCCCGGACTAGCGGCTACACCGGGGAGCTGTTTTTT.

V gene TRBV9 combines with J gene TRBJ2-1; D might be TRBD2 (6 bases). The CDR3 has 17 amino acids. V was trimmed by 4 bases and J by 0 bases, leaving 17 bases between them. The germline V gene has CDR1 SGDLS and CDR2 YYNGEE. CDR3: CASSPRSSGISYNEQFF. The CDR3 bases are TGTGCCAGCAGCCCCCGGAGTAGCGGTATCTCCTACAATGAGCAGTTCTTC.

In the case of this clone: Compared with germline, one end of the junction differs, possibly owing to a read error. This chain joins TRBV19 and TRBJ2-3; the D gene is possibly TRBD2 (6 bases). Germline-derived CDR1 and CDR2 are LNHDA and SQIVND (reference sequence). The CDR3 sequence is 11 residues long. The CDR3 sequence: CASVRDSAQYF. In DNA form, the CDR3 reads TGTGCCAGTGTCCGGGACTCCGCGCAATATTTT.

The V call is TRBV28, the J call TRBJ2-1; 8 bases match TRBD1. This CDR3 spans 16 amino acids. CDR1 is MDHEN and CDR2 is SYDVKM in the germline V gene. V lost 5 bases to trimming and J lost 6 bases; unmatched junction nucleotides: 12. CDR3: CASSPQAGTGFNEQFF. The CDR3 DNA reads TGTGCCAGCAGTCCACAAGCCGGGACAGGTTTCAATGAGCAGTTCTTC.

The chain employs TRBV27 and TRBJ2-4; D possibly corresponds to TRBD1 (6 bases). The CDR3 has 15 residues. The germline CDR1 and CDR2 sequences are MNHEY and SMNVEV (reference sequence). Trimming left V 4 bases short and J 2 bases short, with 12 bases between. The CDR3 bases are TGTGCCAGCAGTTCGACAGGTCGGTCCAAAAACATTCAGTACTTC. The encoded protein is CASSSTGRSKNIQYF.

This chain joins TRBV7-3 and TRBJ2-2; a weak D match, TRBD2 (7 bases). CDR1 SGHTA and CDR2 FQGTGA come from the germline V gene. The CDR3 loop spans 16 amino acids. The V end lost 4 bases, the J end lost 1 base, and 13 bases lay between the germline ends. The CDR3 region is CASSSGGPMNTGELFF. In nucleotides, the CDR3 is TGTGCCAGCAGCTCCGGGGGGCCAATGAACACCGGGGAGCTGTTTTTT.

This rearrangement joins TRBV6-6 to TRBJ2-3, with 12 bases that match TRBD2. V was clipped by 4 bases and J by 5 bases; unmatched bases: 7. Germline-derived CDR1 and CDR2 are MNHNY and SVGAGI (reference sequence). This CDR3 region has 16 residues. The CDR3 reads CASSSTLAGGGDTQYF. In DNA, the CDR3 is TGTGCCAGCAGTTCTACACTAGCGGGAGGAGGAGATACGCAGTATTTT.